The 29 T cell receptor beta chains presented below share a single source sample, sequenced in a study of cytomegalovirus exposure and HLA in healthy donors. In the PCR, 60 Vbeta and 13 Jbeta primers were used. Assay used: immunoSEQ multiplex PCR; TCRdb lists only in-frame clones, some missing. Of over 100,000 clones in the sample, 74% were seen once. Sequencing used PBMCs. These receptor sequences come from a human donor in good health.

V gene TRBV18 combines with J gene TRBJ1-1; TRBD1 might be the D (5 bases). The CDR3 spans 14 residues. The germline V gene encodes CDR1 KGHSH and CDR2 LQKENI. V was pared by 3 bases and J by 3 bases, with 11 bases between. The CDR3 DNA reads TGTGCCAGCTCACCCAAGCCGGGGGACACTGAAGCTTTCTTT. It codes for CASSPKPGDTEAFF.

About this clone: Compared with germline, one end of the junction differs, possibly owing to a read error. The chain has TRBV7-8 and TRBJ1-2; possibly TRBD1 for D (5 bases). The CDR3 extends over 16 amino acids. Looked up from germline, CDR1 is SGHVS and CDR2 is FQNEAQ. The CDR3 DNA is TGTGCCAGCAGCAAAAGCCGTGGGGCGCAGGTCTATGGTTACACCTTC. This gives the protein CASSKSRGAQVYGYTF.

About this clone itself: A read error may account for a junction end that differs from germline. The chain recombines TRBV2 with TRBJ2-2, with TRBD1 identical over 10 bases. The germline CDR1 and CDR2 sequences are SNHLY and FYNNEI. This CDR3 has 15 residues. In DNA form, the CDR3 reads TGTGCCAGCAGACGACAGGGGGCGAACACCAGGGAGCTGTTTTTT. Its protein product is CASRRQGANTRELFF.

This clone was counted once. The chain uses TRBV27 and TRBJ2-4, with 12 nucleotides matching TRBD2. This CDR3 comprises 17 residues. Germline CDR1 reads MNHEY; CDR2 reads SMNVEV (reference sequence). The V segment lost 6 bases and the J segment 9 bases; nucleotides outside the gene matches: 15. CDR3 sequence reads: CASRRTSGTDSHGIQYF. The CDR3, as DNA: TGTGCCAGCAGGCGGACTAGCGGGACGGATAGCCATGGCATTCAGTACTTC.

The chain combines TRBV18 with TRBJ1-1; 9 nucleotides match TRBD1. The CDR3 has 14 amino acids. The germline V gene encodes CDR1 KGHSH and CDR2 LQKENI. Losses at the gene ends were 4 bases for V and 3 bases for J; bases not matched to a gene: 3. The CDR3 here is CASSQNRGHTEAFF. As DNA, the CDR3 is TGTGCCAGCTCACAGAACAGGGGGCACACTGAAGCTTTCTTT.

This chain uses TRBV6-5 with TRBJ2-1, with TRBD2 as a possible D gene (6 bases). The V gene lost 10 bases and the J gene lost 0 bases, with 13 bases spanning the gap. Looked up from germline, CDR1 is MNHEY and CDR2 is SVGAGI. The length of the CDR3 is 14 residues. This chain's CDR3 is CATGGALSYNEQFF. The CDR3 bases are TGTGCCACCGGGGGAGCCCTCTCCTACAATGAGCAGTTCTTC.

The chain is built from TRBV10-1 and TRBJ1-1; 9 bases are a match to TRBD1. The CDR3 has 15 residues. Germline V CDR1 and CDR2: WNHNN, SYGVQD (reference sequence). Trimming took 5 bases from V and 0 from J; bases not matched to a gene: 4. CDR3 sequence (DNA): TGCGCCAGCAGTTCGACAGGGGGATTGAACACTGAAGCTTTCTTT. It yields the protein CASSSTGGLNTEAFF.

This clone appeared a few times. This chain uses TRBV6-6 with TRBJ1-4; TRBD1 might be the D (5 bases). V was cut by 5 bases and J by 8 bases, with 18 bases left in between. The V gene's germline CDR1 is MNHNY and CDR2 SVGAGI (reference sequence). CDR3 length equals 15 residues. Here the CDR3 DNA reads TGTGCCAGCAGTCGCCCCCAGGGTTTCGGGGAAAAACTGTTTTTT. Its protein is CASSRPQGFGEKLFF.

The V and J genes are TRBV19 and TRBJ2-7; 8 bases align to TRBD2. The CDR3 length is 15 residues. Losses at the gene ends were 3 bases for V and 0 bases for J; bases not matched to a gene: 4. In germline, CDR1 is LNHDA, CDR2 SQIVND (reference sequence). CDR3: CASSIREGGSYEQYF. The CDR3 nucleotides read TGTGCCAGTAGTATCCGGGAGGGGGGCTCCTACGAGCAGTACTTC.

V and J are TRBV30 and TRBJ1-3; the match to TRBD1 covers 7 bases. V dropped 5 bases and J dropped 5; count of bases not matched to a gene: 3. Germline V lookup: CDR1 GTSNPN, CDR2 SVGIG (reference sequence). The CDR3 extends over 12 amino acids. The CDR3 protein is CAWGQARNTIYF. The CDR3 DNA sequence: TGTGCCTGGGGACAGGCAAGAAACACCATATATTTT. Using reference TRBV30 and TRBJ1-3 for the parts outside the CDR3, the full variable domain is SQTIHQWPATLVQPVGSPLSLECTVEGTSNPNLYWYRQAAGRGLQLLFYSVGIGQISSEVPQNLSASRPQDRQFILSSKKLLLSDSGFYLCAWGQARNTIYFGEGSWLTVV.

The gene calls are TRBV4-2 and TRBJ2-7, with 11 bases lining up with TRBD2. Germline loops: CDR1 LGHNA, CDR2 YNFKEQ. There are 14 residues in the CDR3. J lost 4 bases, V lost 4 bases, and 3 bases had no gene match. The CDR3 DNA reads TGTGCCAGCAGCCCGGGACTAGCGGAATACGAGCAGTACTTC. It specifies CASSPGLAEYEQYF.

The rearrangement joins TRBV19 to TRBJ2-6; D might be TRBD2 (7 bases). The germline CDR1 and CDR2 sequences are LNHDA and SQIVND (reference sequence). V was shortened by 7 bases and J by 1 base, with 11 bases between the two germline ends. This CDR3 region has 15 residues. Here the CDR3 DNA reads TGTGCCAGTATTGGGGGGGCTTCTGGGGCCAACGTCCTGACTTTC. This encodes CASIGGASGANVLTF.

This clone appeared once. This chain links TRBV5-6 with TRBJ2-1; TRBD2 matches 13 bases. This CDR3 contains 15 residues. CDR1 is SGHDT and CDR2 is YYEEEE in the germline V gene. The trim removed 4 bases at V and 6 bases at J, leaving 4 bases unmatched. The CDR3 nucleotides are TGTGCCAGCAGCATGGGACTAGCGGGAAGCAATGAGCAGTTCTTC. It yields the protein CASSMGLAGSNEQFF.

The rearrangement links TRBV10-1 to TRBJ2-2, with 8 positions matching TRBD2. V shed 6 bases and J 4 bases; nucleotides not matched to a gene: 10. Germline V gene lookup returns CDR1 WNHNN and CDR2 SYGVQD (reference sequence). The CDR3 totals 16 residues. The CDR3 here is CASSPAGLAGTGELFF. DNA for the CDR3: TGCGCCAGCAGCCCCGCCGGGCTAGCGGGCACCGGGGAGCTGTTTTTT.

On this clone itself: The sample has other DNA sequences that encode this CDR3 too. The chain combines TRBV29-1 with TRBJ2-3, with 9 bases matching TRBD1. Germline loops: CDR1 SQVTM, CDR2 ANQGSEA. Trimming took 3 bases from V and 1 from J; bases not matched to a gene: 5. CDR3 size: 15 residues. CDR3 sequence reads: CSVEARDRGTDTQYF. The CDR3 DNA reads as TGCAGCGTTGAGGCCCGGGACAGGGGCACAGATACGCAGTATTTT.

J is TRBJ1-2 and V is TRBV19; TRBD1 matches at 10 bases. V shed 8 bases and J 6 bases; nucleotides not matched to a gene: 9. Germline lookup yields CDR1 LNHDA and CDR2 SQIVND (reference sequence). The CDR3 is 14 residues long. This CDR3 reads CASQWQGTGDGYTF. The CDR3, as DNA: TGTGCCAGTCAATGGCAAGGGACAGGGGATGGCTACACCTTC.

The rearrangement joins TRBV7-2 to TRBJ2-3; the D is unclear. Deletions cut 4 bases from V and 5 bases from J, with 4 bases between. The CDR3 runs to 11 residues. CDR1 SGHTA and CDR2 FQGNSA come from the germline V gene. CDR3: CASSSVDTQYF. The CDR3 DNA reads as TGTGCCAGCAGCTCGGTAGATACGCAGTATTTT.

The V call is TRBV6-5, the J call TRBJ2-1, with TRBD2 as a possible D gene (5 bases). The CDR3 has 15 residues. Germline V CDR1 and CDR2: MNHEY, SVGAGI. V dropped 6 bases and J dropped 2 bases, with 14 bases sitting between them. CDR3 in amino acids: CASSASGIPYNEQFF. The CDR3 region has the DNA TGTGCCAGCAGCGCATCGGGAATCCCCTACAATGAGCAGTTCTTC.

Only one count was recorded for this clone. The CDR3 DNA follows: TGCGCCAGCAGCGATGGGACAGGGGGCGAGCCCCAGCATTTT. Encoded protein: CASSDGTGGEPQHF. The rearrangement uses TRBV5-1 and TRBJ1-5; 12 nucleotides agree with TRBD1. The junction had 4 bases not matched to a gene; V was cut back by 4 bases and J by 8 bases. The CDR3 sequence is 14 residues long. CDR1 and CDR2 (germline): SGHRS, YFSETQ.

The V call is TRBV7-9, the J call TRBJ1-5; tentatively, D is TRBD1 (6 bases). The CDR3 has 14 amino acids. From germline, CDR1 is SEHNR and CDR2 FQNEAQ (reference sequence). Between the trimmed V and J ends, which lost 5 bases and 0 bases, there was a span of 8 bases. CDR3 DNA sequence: TGTGCCAGCAGCCACAGGGATAGCAATCAGCCCCAGCATTTT. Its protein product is CASSHRDSNQPQHF.

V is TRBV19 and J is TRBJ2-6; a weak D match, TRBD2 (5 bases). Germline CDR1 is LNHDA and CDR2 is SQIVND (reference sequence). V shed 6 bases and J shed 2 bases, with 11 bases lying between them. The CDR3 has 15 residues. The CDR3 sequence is CASRIRGTGANVLTF. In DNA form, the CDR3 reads TGTGCCAGTAGAATCCGGGGAACTGGGGCCAACGTCCTGACTTTC.

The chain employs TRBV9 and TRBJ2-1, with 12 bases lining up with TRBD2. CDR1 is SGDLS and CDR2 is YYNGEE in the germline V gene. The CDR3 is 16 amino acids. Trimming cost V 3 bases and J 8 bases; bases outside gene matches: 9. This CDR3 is CASSEGSSGGADEQFF. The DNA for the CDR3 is TGTGCCAGCAGCGAGGGTTCTAGCGGGGGGGCCGATGAGCAGTTCTTC.

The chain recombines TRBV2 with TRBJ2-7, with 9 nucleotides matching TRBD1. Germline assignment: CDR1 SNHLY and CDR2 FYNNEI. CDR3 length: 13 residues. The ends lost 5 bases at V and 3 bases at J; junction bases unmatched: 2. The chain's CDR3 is CASSMDRGYEQYF. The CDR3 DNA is TGTGCCAGCAGTATGGACAGGGGCTACGAGCAGTACTTC.

In DNA form, the CDR3 reads TGTGCCAGTAGTATCGATAGTCTTCTAGGAAAACTGTTTTTT. Residues: CASSIDSLLGKLFF. V is TRBV19 and J is TRBJ1-4; D is unclear. Trimming took 3 bases from V and 10 from J, leaving 15 bases between them. Per the germline V gene, CDR1 is LNHDA and CDR2 is SQIVND (reference sequence). This CDR3 contains 14 residues.

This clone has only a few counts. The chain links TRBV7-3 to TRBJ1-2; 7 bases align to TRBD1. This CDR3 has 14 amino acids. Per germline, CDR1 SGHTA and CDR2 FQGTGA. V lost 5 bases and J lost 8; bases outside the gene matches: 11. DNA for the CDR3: TGTGCCAGCAGCCCCGTCGGACAGGTCGGAGGCTACACCTTC. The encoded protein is CASSPVGQVGGYTF.

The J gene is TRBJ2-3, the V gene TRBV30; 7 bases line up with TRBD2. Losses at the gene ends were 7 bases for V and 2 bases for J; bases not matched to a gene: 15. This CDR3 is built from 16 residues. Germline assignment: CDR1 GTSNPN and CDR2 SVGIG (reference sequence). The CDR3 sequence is CAFSVVASGYTDTQYF. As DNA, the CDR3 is TGTGCCTTCTCGGTGGTAGCTAGCGGCTACACAGATACGCAGTATTTT.

The CDR3 sequence is CASSERTSKKLFF. The CDR3 nucleotides are TGCGCCAGCAGTGAAAGGACAAGCAAAAAACTGTTTTTT. The V and J genes are TRBV10-2 and TRBJ1-4; D might be TRBD1 (5 bases). V was trimmed by 3 bases and J by 9 bases, leaving 11 bases between them. Germline values: CDR1 WSHSY, CDR2 SAAADI. The CDR3 is 13 amino acids.

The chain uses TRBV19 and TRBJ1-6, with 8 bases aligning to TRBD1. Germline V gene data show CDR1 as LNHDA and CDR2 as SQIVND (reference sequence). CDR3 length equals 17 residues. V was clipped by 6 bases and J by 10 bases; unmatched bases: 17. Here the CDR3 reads CASSISARTGKNSPLHF. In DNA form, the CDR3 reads TGTGCCAGTAGCATAAGCGCCCGGACAGGGAAAAACTCACCCCTCCACTTT.

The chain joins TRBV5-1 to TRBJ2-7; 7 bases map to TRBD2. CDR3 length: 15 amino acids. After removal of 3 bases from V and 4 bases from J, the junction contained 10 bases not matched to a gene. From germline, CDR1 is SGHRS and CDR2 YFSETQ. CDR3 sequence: CASSSRLAGAYEQYF. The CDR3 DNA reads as TGCGCCAGCAGCTCCAGACTAGCAGGCGCTTACGAGCAGTACTTC.